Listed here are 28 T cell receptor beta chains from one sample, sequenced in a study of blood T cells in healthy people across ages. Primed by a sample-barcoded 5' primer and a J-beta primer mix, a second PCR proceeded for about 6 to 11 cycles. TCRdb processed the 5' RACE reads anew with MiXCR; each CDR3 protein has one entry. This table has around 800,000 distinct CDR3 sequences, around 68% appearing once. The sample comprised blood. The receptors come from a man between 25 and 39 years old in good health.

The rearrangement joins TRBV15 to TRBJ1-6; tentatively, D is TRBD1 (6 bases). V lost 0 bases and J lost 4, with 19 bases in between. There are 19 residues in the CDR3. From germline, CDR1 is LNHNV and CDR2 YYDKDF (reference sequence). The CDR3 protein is CATSRDRVPWTVYNSPLHF. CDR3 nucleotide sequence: TGTGCCACCAGCAGAGATCGGGTTCCCTGGACAGTGTATAATTCACCCCTCCACTTT.

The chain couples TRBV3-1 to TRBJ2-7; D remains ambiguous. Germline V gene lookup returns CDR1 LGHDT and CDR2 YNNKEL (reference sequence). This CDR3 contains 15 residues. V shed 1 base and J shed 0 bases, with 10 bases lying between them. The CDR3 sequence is CASSQGHSSSYEQYF. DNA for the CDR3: TGTGCCAGCAGCCAAGGACATTCAAGCTCCTACGAGCAGTACTTC.

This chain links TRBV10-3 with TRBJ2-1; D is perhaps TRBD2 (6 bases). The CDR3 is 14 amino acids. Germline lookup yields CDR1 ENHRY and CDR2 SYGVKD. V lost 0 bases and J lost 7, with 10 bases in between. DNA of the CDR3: TGTGCCATCAGTGAGTCCCGGGAGTTGAATGAGCAGTTCTTC. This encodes CAISESRELNEQFF.

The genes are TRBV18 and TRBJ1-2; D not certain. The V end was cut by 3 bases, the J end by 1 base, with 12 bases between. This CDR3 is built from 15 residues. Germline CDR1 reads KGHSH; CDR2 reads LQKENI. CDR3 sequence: CASSPSAGFNYGYTF. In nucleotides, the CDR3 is TGTGCCAGCTCACCCAGCGCAGGATTTAACTATGGCTACACCTTC.

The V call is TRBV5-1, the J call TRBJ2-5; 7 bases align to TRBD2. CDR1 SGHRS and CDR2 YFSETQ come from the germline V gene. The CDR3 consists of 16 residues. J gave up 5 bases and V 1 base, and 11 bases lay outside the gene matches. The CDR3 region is CASSLSIRGGLETQYF. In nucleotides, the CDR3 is TGCGCCAGCAGCTTGAGCATCCGGGGAGGGTTGGAGACCCAGTACTTC.

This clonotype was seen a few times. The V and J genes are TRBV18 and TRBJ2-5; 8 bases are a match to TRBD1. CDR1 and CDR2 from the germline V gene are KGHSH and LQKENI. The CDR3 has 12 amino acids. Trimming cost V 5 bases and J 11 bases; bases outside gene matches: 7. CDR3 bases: TGTGCCAGCTCAGACAGGGGTAATGAGCAGTACTTC. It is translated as CASSDRGNEQYF. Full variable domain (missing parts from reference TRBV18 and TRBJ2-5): NAGVMQNPRHLVRRRGQEARLRCSPMKGHSHVYWYRQLPEEGLKFMVYLQKENIIDESGMPKERFSAEFPKEGPSILRIQQVVRGDSAAYFCASSDRGNEQYFGPGTRLLVL.

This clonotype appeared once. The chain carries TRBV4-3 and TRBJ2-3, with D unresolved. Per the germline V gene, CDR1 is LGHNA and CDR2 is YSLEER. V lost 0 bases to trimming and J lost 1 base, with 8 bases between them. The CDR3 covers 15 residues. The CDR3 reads CASSQDPAGTDTQYF. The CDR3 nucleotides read TGCGCCAGCAGCCAAGATCCCGCGGGCACAGATACGCAGTATTTT.

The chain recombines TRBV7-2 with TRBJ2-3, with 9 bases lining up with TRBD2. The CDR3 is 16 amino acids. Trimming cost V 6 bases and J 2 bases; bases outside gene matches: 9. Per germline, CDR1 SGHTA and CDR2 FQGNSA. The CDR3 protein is CASSRSGGLATDTQYF. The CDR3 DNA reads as TGTGCCAGCAGTCGTAGCGGGGGACTAGCCACAGATACGCAGTATTTT.

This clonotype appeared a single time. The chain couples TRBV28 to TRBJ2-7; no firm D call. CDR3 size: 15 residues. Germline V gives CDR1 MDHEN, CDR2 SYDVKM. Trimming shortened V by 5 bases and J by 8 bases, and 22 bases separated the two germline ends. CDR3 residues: CASSPLPHRIHKQYF. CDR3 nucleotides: TGTGCCAGCAGTCCCTTACCTCATAGGATCCACAAGCAGTACTTC. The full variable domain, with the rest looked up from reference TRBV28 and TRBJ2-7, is DVKVTQSSRYLVKRTGEKVFLECVQDMDHENMFWYRQDPGLGLRLIYFSYDVKMKEKGDIPEGYSVSREKKERFSLILESASTNQTSMYLCASSPLPHRIHKQYFGPGTRLTVT.

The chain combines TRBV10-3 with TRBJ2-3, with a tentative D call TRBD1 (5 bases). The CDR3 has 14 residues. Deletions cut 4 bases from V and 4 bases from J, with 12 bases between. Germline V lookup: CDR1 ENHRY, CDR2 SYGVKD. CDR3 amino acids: CAISVDRAADTQYF. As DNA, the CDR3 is TGTGCCATCAGTGTTGACAGAGCCGCAGATACGCAGTATTTT.

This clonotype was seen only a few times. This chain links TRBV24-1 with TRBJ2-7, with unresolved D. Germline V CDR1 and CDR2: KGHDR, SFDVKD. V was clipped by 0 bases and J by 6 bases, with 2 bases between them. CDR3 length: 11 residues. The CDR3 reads CATSDLGEQYF. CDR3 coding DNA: TGTGCCACCAGTGATTTGGGCGAGCAGTACTTC.

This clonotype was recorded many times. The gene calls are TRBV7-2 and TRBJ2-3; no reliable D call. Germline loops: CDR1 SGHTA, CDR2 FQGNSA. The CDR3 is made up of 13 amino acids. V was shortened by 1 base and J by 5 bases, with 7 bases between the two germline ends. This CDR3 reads CASSLVFEDTQYF. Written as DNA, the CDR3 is TGTGCCAGCAGCTTAGTTTTCGAAGATACGCAGTATTTT.

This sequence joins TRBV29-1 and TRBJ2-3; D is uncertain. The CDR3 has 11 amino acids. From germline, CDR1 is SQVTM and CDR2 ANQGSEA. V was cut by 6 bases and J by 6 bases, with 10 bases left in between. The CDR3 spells CSVIGVDTQYF. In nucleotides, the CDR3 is TGCAGCGTCATTGGAGTCGATACGCAGTATTTT.

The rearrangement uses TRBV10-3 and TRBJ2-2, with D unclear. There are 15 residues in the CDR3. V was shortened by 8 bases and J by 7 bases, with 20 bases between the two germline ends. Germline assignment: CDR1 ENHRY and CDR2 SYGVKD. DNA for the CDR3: TGTGCCATCGGCTTGCAGGAACTAAGAGGCGGGGAGCTGTTTTTT. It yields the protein CAIGLQELRGGELFF.

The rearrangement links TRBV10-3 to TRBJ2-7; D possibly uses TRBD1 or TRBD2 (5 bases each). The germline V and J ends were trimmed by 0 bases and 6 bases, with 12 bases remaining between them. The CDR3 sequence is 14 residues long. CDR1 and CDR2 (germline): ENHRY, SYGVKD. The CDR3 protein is CAISESEGLGEQYF. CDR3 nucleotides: TGTGCCATCAGTGAGTCCGAGGGGTTGGGCGAGCAGTACTTC.

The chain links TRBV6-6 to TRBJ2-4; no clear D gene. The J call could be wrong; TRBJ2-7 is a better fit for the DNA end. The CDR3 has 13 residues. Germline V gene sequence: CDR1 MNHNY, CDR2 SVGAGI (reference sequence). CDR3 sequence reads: CASSYTLPDEQYF. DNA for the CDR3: TGTGCCAGCAGTTACACCCTGCCGGACGAGCAGTACTTC.

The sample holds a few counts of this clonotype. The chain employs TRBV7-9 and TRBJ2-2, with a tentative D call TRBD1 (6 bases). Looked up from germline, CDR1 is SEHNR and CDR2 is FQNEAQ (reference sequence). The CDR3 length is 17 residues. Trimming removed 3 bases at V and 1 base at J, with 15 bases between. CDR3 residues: CASSFVDSRGNTGELFF. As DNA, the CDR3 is TGTGCCAGCAGCTTTGTGGATAGCAGGGGGAACACCGGGGAGCTGTTTTTT.

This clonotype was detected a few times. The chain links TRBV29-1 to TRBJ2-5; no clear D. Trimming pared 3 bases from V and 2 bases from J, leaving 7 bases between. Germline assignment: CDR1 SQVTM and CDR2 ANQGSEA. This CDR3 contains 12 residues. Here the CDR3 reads CSVEWQQETQYF. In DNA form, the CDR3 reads TGCAGCGTTGAGTGGCAGCAAGAGACCCAGTACTTC. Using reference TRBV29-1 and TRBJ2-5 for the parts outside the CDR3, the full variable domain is SAVISQKPSRDICQRGTSLTIQCQVDSQVTMMFWYRQQPGQSLTLIATANQGSEATYESGFVIDKFPISRPNLTFSTLTVSNMSPEDSSIYLCSVEWQQETQYFGPGTRLLVL.

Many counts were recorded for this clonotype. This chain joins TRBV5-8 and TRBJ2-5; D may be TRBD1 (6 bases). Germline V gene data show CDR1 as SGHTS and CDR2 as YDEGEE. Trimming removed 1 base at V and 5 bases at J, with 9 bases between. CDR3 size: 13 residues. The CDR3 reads CASSLSGVETQYF. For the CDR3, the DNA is TGTGCCAGCAGCTTGTCAGGGGTGGAGACCCAGTACTTC. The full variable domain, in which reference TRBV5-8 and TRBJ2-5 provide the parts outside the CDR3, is EAGVTQSPTHLIKTRGQQATLRCSPISGHTSVYWYQQALGLGLQFLLWYDEGEERNRGNFPPRFSGRQFPNYSSELNVNALELEDSALYLCASSLSGVETQYFGPGTRLLVL.

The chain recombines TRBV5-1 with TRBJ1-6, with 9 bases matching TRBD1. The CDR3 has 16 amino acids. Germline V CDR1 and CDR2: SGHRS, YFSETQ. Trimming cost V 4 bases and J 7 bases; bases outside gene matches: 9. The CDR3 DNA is TGCGCCAGCAGCCCGAAGACAGGGGGTGGGAATTCACCCCTCCACTTT. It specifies CASSPKTGGGNSPLHF.

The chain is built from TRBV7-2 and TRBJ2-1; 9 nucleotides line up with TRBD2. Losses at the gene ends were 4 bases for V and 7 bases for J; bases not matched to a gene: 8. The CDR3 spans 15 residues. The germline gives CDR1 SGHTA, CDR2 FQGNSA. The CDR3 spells CASSYGGGARNEQFF. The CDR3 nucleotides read TGTGCCAGCAGCTATGGCGGGGGGGCTAGAAATGAGCAGTTCTTC.

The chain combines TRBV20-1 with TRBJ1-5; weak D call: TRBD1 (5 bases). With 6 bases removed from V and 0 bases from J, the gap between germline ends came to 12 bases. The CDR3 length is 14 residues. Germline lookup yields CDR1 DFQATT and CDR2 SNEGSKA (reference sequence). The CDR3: CSAEGRHSNQPQHF. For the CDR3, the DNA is TGCAGTGCGGAGGGGCGCCATAGCAATCAGCCCCAGCATTTT.

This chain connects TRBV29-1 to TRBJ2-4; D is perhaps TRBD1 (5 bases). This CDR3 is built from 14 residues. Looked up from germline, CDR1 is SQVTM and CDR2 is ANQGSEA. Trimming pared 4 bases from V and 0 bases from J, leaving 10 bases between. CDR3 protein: CSVGTPSAKNIQYF. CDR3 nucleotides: TGCAGCGTTGGGACACCTTCAGCCAAAAACATTCAGTACTTC.

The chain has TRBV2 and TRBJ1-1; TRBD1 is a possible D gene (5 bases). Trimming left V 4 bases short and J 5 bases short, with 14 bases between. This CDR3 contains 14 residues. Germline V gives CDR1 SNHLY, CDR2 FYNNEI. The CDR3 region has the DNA TGTGCCAGCAGTGGGGACCGGACGGAGACTGAAGCTTTCTTT. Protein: CASSGDRTETEAFF.

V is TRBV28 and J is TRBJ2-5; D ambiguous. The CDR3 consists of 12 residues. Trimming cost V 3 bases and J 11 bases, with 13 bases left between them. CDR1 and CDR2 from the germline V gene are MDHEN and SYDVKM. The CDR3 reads CASSFVWDEQYF. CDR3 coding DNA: TGTGCCAGCAGTTTCGTGTGGGATGAGCAGTACTTC.

The CDR3 DNA reads TGCGCCAGCAGCCAAGAATCGCGGTACAAGGAGGCCAACGTCCTGACTTTC. The encoded protein is CASSQESRYKEANVLTF. This sequence joins TRBV4-3 and TRBJ2-6; unclear D gene. V dropped 0 bases and J dropped 6 bases, with 15 bases sitting between them. The germline gives CDR1 LGHNA, CDR2 YSLEER. CDR3 size: 17 residues.

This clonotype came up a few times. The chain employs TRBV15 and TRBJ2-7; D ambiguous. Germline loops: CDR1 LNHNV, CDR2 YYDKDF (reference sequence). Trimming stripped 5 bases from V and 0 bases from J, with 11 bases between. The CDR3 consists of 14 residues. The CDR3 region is CATSPPGSSYEQYF. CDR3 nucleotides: TGTGCCACCAGCCCCCCGGGCAGCTCCTACGAGCAGTACTTC.

The CDR3 DNA follows: TGCAGTGCTAGAGTGGCTAGCGGGGGGGGAAGAGCCAAAAACATTCAGTACTTC. Its translation: CSARVASGGGRAKNIQYF. This chain connects TRBV20-1 to TRBJ2-4, with 12 bases fitting TRBD2. V lost 1 base to trimming and J lost 0 bases; unmatched junction nucleotides: 7. CDR1 is DFQATT, CDR2 SNEGSKA, per germline (reference sequence). CDR3 length: 18 amino acids.